One TCR beta chain is described in this entry. The antigen is undetermined. Other DNA sequences in the sample encode the same CDR3. Primers: 60 Vbeta forward and 13 Jbeta reverse. The method was immunoSEQ multiplex PCR; TCRdb's version includes in-frame clones alone and lacks a portion of them. The table includes about 120,000 clones, 70% to 80% detected once. This entry is derived from a study of cytomegalovirus exposure and HLA in healthy donors. Study-level findings and limits: Among TCR sequences, most were rare, though some public TCRs appeared in many donors.

Per germline, CDR1 SGHRS and CDR2 YFSETQ. CDR3 length: 15 amino acids. Trimming removed 0 bases from V and 0 bases from J, with 9 bases in between. The sequenced material came from PBMCs. The V and J genes are TRBV5-1 and TRBJ1-1; D possibly corresponds to TRBD1 (6 bases). This receptor was obtained from a middle-aged woman in good health and CMV-seropositive. The CDR3 protein is CASSLAGGLNTEAFF. In DNA form, the CDR3 reads TGCGCCAGCAGCTTGGCGGGGGGGCTGAACACTGAAGCTTTCTTT. Based on the CDR3 plus reference TRBV5-1 and TRBJ1-1, the full variable domain is KAGVTQTPRYLIKTRGQQVTLSCSPISGHRSVSWYQQTPGQGLQFLFEYFSETQRNKGNFPGRFSGRQFSNSRSEMNVSTLELGDSALYLCASSLAGGLNTEAFFGQGTRLTVV.